Listed here are 24 T cell receptor beta chains from one sample, sequenced in a study of blood T cell repertoires in COVID-19. Produced via immunoSEQ multiplex PCR; TCRdb's table is partial and in-frame only. The sample includes around 70,000 clones, around nine tenths of them seen just once. The sample comprised peripheral blood. The source of these receptors is a young woman with acute or convalescent COVID-19.

In this sample, this clone turned up a few times. The chain uses TRBV5-1 and TRBJ1-4; no clear D. Germline CDR1 reads SGHRS; CDR2 reads YFSETQ. Trimming removed 5 bases from V and 8 bases from J, with 13 bases in between. The CDR3 is 13 residues long. In DNA, the CDR3 is TGCGCCAGCAGTCGATCGTCAGGCGAAAAACTGTTTTTT. The encoded protein is CASSRSSGEKLFF.

The chain combines TRBV2 with TRBJ2-7; perhaps TRBD1 as D (5 bases). CDR1 SNHLY and CDR2 FYNNEI come from the germline V gene. This CDR3 is built from 12 residues. The V gene lost 4 bases and the J gene lost 7 bases, with 11 bases spanning the gap. CDR3 nucleotides: TGTGCCAGCAGTGGCCAGGGAAAAGAGCAGTACTTC. Protein: CASSGQGKEQYF.

The chain links TRBV6-2 or TRBV6-3 to TRBJ2-7; 9 positions agree with TRBD1. The junction had 1 base not matched to a gene; V was cut back by 0 bases and J by 4 bases. CDR1 and CDR2 (germline): MNHEY, SVGEGT. The CDR3 has 14 amino acids. CDR3 protein: CASSYSGTGYEQYF. CDR3 bases: TGTGCCAGCAGTTACTCCGGGACAGGGTACGAGCAGTACTTC.

This chain uses TRBV10-1 with TRBJ2-6; the match to TRBD1 covers 9 bases. V lost 3 bases, J lost 9 bases, and 6 bases stayed unmatched. Germline lookup yields CDR1 WNHNN and CDR2 SYGVQD (reference sequence). This CDR3 contains 15 residues. CDR3 region: CASSETTGGFNVLTF. The CDR3, as DNA: TGCGCCAGCAGTGAAACGACAGGGGGTTTCAACGTCCTGACTTTC.

The genes are TRBV2 and TRBJ2-3, with a tentative D call TRBD1 (6 bases). The CDR3 has 15 amino acids. Trimming took off 2 bases at V and 2 bases at J, with 11 bases between the two ends. CDR1 is SNHLY, CDR2 FYNNEI, per germline. DNA for the CDR3: TGTGCCAGCAGTGAACAGCAGGGGAACACAGATACGCAGTATTTT. Translating it yields CASSEQQGNTDTQYF.

The V call is TRBV20-1, the J call TRBJ2-3; weak D call: TRBD2 (5 bases). V dropped 6 bases and J dropped 6 bases, with 10 bases sitting between them. CDR3 size: 11 residues. Germline CDR1 is DFQATT and CDR2 is SNEGSKA (reference sequence). CDR3 amino acids: CSAASGDTQYF. The CDR3, as DNA: TGCAGTGCGGCCTCGGGGGATACGCAGTATTTT.

This clone was seen once. The rearrangement joins TRBV6-6 to TRBJ2-1; 12 nucleotides line up with TRBD2. The CDR3 sequence is 16 residues long. Germline V gives CDR1 MNHNY, CDR2 SVGAGI (reference sequence). Trimming cost V 7 bases and J 3 bases; bases outside gene matches: 7. The CDR3 sequence: CASTALAGGRYNEQFF. CDR3 bases: TGTGCCAGCACCGCACTAGCGGGAGGTCGCTACAATGAGCAGTTCTTC.

The chain couples TRBV7-9 to TRBJ1-2; weak D call: TRBD1 (6 bases). The V gene's germline CDR1 is SEHNR and CDR2 FQNEAQ (reference sequence). This CDR3 comprises 12 residues. V was trimmed by 4 bases and J by 8 bases, leaving 11 bases between them. The CDR3 here is CASSSGQPGYTF. CDR3 DNA: TGTGCCAGCAGCTCCGGACAGCCAGGCTACACCTTC.

V gene TRBV16 combines with J gene TRBJ1-1, with 9 bases identical to TRBD1. CDR1 is KGHSY, CDR2 FQNENV, per germline. The CDR3 contains 15 residues. Losses at the gene ends were 4 bases for V and 3 bases for J; bases not matched to a gene: 6. The CDR3 bases are TGTGCCAGCAGCCCCCTGGACAGGGGTGACACTGAAGCTTTCTTT. Encoded protein: CASSPLDRGDTEAFF.

The chain uses TRBV3-1 (or the pseudogene TRBV3-2) and TRBJ1-1; possible D gene TRBD1, 6 bases. V lost 1 base to trimming and J lost 1 base, with 10 bases between them. This CDR3 region has 15 residues. CDR1 LGHDT and CDR2 YNNKEL come from the germline V gene (reference sequence). CDR3: CASSQGGRGNTEAFF. The CDR3 DNA is TGTGCCAGCAGCCAAGGGGGGCGAGGGAACACTGAAGCTTTCTTT.

The DNA for the CDR3 is TGTGCCAGTAGTATAGGGGTAGCGGGGGGCCCTCTCAATGAGCAGTTCTTC. This gives the protein CASSIGVAGGPLNEQFF. The chain uses TRBV19 and TRBJ2-1; 10 bases line up with TRBD2. Losses at the gene ends were 1 base for V and 6 bases for J; bases not matched to a gene: 9. The CDR3 runs 17 residues. The germline CDR1 and CDR2 sequences are LNHDA and SQIVND (reference sequence). The full variable domain, its missing parts supplied by reference TRBV19 and TRBJ2-1, is DGGITQSPKYLFRKEGQNVTLSCEQNLNHDAMYWYRQDPGQGLRLIYYSQIVNDFQKGDIAEGYSVSREKKESFPLTVTSAQKNPTAFYLCASSIGVAGGPLNEQFFGPGTRLTVL.

J is TRBJ2-7 and V is TRBV7-8, with 8 bases identical to TRBD2. CDR3 length: 15 residues. J gave up 3 bases and V 1 base, and 5 bases lay outside the gene matches. Germline assignment: CDR1 SGHVS and CDR2 FQNEAQ. Here the CDR3 DNA reads TGTGCCAGCAGCTTAGAACGGGGGGGCGGCTACGAGCAGTACTTC. Residues: CASSLERGGGYEQYF.

CDR3 amino acids: CASSLDLTKNIQYF. The CDR3 DNA sequence: TGCGCCAGCAGCTTGGACTTGACCAAAAACATTCAGTACTTC. V is TRBV5-1 and J is TRBJ2-4; D remains unclear. This CDR3 is 14 amino acids long. The germline V gene encodes CDR1 SGHRS and CDR2 YFSETQ. V gave up 0 bases and J gave up 2 bases, with 6 bases separating them.

The chain joins TRBV5-5 to TRBJ2-3; 8 bases align to TRBD1. The CDR3 is 16 residues long. Germline-derived CDR1 and CDR2 are SGHKS and YYEKEE (reference sequence). Trimming removed 4 bases from V and 2 bases from J; junction bases left unmatched: 9. Here the CDR3 DNA reads TGTGCCAGCAGCCCTCCGGACAGGGACGCCACAGATACGCAGTATTTT. Amino acids: CASSPPDRDATDTQYF. Filled out from reference TRBV5-5 and TRBJ2-3, the complete variable domain reads DAGVTQSPTHLIKTRGQQVTLRCSPISGHKSVSWYQQVLGQGPQFIFQYYEKEERGRGNFPDRFSARQFPNYSSELNVNALLLGDSALYLCASSPPDRDATDTQYFGPGTRLTVL.

The chain carries TRBV3-1 (or the pseudogene TRBV3-2) and TRBJ2-6, with no clear D. In germline, CDR1 is LGHDT, CDR2 YNNKEL (reference sequence). The CDR3 totals 15 residues. Trimming removed 0 bases from V and 0 bases from J, with 3 bases in between. In nucleotides, the CDR3 is TGTGCCAGCAGCCAAGACAGCTCTGGGGCCAACGTCCTGACTTTC. Residues: CASSQDSSGANVLTF.

The V gene is TRBV6-2 or TRBV6-3, the J gene TRBJ2-3; the match to TRBD2 covers 13 bases. Germline V gene lookup returns CDR1 MNHEY and CDR2 SVGEGT. The CDR3 is made up of 16 amino acids. The V segment lost 5 bases and the J segment 5 bases; nucleotides outside the gene matches: 7. The CDR3 loop is CASSAGTSGVGDTQYF. Written as DNA, the CDR3 is TGTGCCAGCAGTGCCGGGACTAGCGGGGTAGGAGATACGCAGTATTTT.

The DNA for the CDR3 is TGTGCCAGCAGTTACACTATCTCCTTGGCGGGCACAGATACGCAGTATTTT. Its protein product is CASSYTISLAGTDTQYF. This rearrangement joins TRBV6-2 or TRBV6-3 to TRBJ2-3; D not resolved. There are 17 residues in the CDR3. The V end lost 2 bases, the J end lost 1 base, and 16 bases lay between the germline ends. The germline CDR1 and CDR2 sequences are MNHEY and SVGEGT.

This chain connects TRBV6-5 to TRBJ2-7; TRBD2 matches 12 bases. With 4 bases clipped from V and 2 bases from J, the junction kept 3 bases outside the gene matches. Germline V CDR1 and CDR2: MNHEY, SVGAGI. There are 15 residues in the CDR3. CDR3 DNA: TGTGCCAGCAGTTCACTAGCGGGGGGTACCTACGAGCAGTACTTC. Its protein is CASSSLAGGTYEQYF.

This clone occurred once. This chain links TRBV12-3 or TRBV12-4 with TRBJ2-3; 9 nucleotides align to TRBD2. The CDR3 loop spans 12 amino acids. V was pared by 5 bases and J by 10 bases, with 4 bases of the junction left unmatched. CDR3 nucleotides: TGTGCCAGCAGTGGATTAGCGGGGGCGCAGTATTTT. It is translated as CASSGLAGAQYF.

This clone was counted a few times. CDR3: CASSLSAGEGQPQHF. The CDR3, as DNA: TGTGCCAGCAGCTTATCAGCAGGGGAAGGCCAGCCCCAGCATTTT. This chain joins TRBV7-2 and TRBJ1-5; TRBD1 might be the D (6 bases). This CDR3 is built from 15 residues. The V gene lost 2 bases and the J gene lost 7 bases, with 15 bases spanning the gap. Germline loops: CDR1 SGHTA, CDR2 FQGNSA.

This clone was recorded only once. This rearrangement joins TRBV18 to TRBJ1-1; D unresolved. Between the trimmed V and J ends, which lost 0 bases and 0 bases, there was a span of 8 bases. The CDR3 covers 15 residues. Germline V gene sequence: CDR1 KGHSH, CDR2 LQKENI. CDR3 nucleotide sequence: TGTGCCAGCTCACCACCATCAGGCCTGAACACTGAAGCTTTCTTT. Amino acids: CASSPPSGLNTEAFF.

This chain joins TRBV5-1 and TRBJ2-1; D unclear. Germline assignment: CDR1 SGHRS and CDR2 YFSETQ. Trimming shortened V by 0 bases and J by 0 bases, and 10 bases separated the two germline ends. The CDR3 totals 16 residues. CDR3 loop: CASSLGHSTSYNEQFF. CDR3 nucleotides: TGCGCCAGCAGCTTGGGTCACAGTACCTCCTACAATGAGCAGTTCTTC. Filled out from reference TRBV5-1 and TRBJ2-1, the complete variable domain reads KAGVTQTPRYLIKTRGQQVTLSCSPISGHRSVSWYQQTPGQGLQFLFEYFSETQRNKGNFPGRFSGRQFSNSRSEMNVSTLELGDSALYLCASSLGHSTSYNEQFFGPGTRLTVL.

V usage is TRBV7-9 and J usage is TRBJ1-4; D gene ambiguous. The CDR3 covers 16 residues. Germline assignment: CDR1 SEHNR and CDR2 FQNEAQ (reference sequence). V shed 2 bases and J shed 0 bases, with 10 bases lying between them. The CDR3 reads CASSLYEGATNEKLFF. The CDR3 nucleotides are TGTGCCAGCAGCTTATATGAAGGAGCAACTAATGAAAAACTGTTTTTT.

This rearrangement joins TRBV27 to TRBJ1-1, with 9 bases matching TRBD1. From germline, CDR1 is MNHEY and CDR2 SMNVEV (reference sequence). Trimming at V came to 6 bases and at J to 1 base, leaving 3 bases not matched to a gene. This CDR3 spans 14 amino acids. The DNA of the CDR3 is TGTGCCAGCAGGATGACAGGGGGGAACACTGAAGCTTTCTTT. It encodes CASRMTGGNTEAFF.